Listed here are 3 T cell receptor beta chains from one sample, sequenced in a study of neoadjuvant anti-PD-1 for oral cavity cancer. Libraries were prepared by immunoSEQ multiplex PCR; TCRdb keeps only in-frame clonotypes and omits some of them. The data hold 14,000 to 15,000 clones, with over 55% observed a single time. This sample comprised PBMCs, obtained before nivolumab (anti-PD-1) treatment. The receptors stem from a person aged 40-85 years with oral cavity squamous cell carcinoma.

This sequence joins TRBV10-3 and TRBJ1-2, with D unclear. The CDR3 runs to 14 residues. V gave up 9 bases and J gave up 0 bases, with 14 bases separating them. The germline V gene has CDR1 ENHRY and CDR2 SYGVKD. The CDR3 region has the DNA TGTGCCATGACCTCCCCGGGAACTAACTATGGCTACACCTTC. Amino acids: CAMTSPGTNYGYTF.

The V and J genes are TRBV6-5 and TRBJ2-5, with TRBD2 as a possible D gene (5 bases). Trimming removed 0 bases from V and 2 bases from J, with 13 bases in between. Germline V CDR1 and CDR2: MNHEY, SVGAGI. The CDR3 contains 16 residues. The CDR3 coding sequence is TGTGCCAGCAGTTACTCTGGCGGAGGACTTCAAGAGACCCAGTACTTC. Encoded protein: CASSYSGGGLQETQYF.

This clone was seen a handful of times. J is TRBJ1-5 and V is TRBV19, with a possible D match to TRBD1 (5 bases). The CDR3 extends over 15 amino acids. Germline V gives CDR1 LNHDA, CDR2 SQIVND (reference sequence). Trimming pared 7 bases from V and 3 bases from J, leaving 16 bases between. The CDR3 nucleotides read TGTGCCAGTACCGGGGGGGAGGGAAACAATCAGCCCCAGCATTTT. Translating gives CASTGGEGNNQPQHF.